Listed below are T cell receptor beta chains from one sample, sequenced in a study of shared clonotypes between healthy human individuals. Sequencing used immunoSEQ multiplex PCR; TCRdb keeps in-frame clones, though not all of them. The data show about 680,000 clones, about 90% seen once. The sample taken for sequencing was naive CD8+ T cells sorted from blood. The source of these receptors is a man in his thirties or forties in good health. The CDR3 runs from the conserved cysteine through the conserved F or W. The D gene is left open where the match is weak. Expanded clones get a size class; other rows say once, few or many, or leave the size out.

>TRBV5-6|.|.|TRBJ2-4
TGTGCCAGCAGCTTATTACAGAAAAACATTCAGTACTTC
CASSLLQKNIQYF
>TRBV5-1|.|few|TRBJ1-3
TGCGCCAGCAGGAAAAACCTGGGCTCTGGAAACACCATATATTTT
CASRKNLGSGNTIYF
>TRBV6-1|TRBD1|.|TRBJ1-4
TGTGCCAGCAGTTGGACAGGGGTAAATGAAAAACTGTTTTTT
CASSWTGVNEKLFF
>TRBV5-8|TRBD1|.|TRBJ1-5
TGTGCCAGCAGCTTGGGGACAGGTCAGAATCAGCCCCAGCATTTT
CASSLGTGQNQPQHF
>TRBV9|TRBD2|.|TRBJ2-7
TGTGCCAGCAGCGCCGGGACTAGCGGTACCTACGAGCAGTACTTC
CASSAGTSGTYEQYF
>TRBV5-1|.|.|TRBJ2-5
TGCGCCAGCAGCTTGCCCTACAGGGCAAAGACCCAGTACTTC
CASSLPYRAKTQYF
>TRBV7-9|.|.|TRBJ1-4
TGTGCCAGCAGCTCCATCAGGGGAGACGAAAAACTGTTTTTT
CASSSIRGDEKLFF
>TRBV7-9|TRBD1|.|TRBJ2-3
TGTGCCAGCAGCTTAGAAGGACAGGGAATAGCTACGCAGTATTTT
CASSLEGQGIATQYF
>TRBV5-6|.|.|TRBJ2-7
TGTGCCAGCAGCCGACCCATTCAGGGCGGCGAGCAGTACTTC
CASSRPIQGGEQYF
>TRBV25-1|TRBD1|.|TRBJ1-1
TGTGCCAGCAGTGAATATAGCGGACAGGGGGTAGACACTGAAGCTTTCTTT
CASSEYSGQGVDTEAFF
>TRBV7-2|.|.|TRBJ2-7
TGTGCCAGCAGCCCGACGACAGTAGCCTACGAGCAGTACTTC
CASSPTTVAYEQYF
>TRBV27|TRBD2|.|TRBJ2-3
TGTGCCAGCAGATTGGGACTAGCGGGAGTGGATACGCAGTATTTT
CASRLGLAGVDTQYF
>TRBV19|.|.|TRBJ2-2
TGTGCCAGTAGTATTGTGGGAATCGGCGGGGAGCTGTTTTTT
CASSIVGIGGELFF
>TRBV5-1|TRBD1|.|TRBJ2-7
TGCGCCAGCAGCTTGGGGGACAGGGGAAAGCAGTACTTC
CASSLGDRGKQYF
>TRBV6-1|TRBD1|.|TRBJ2-7
TGTGCCAGCAGTGCTACCACAGGGGGCAGGGACGAGCAGTACTTC
CASSATTGGRDEQYF
>TRBV11-2|.|once|TRBJ2-1
TGTGCCAGCAGCTTAGAGGTAGGACGCCCAAACAATGAGCAGTTCTTC
CASSLEVGRPNNEQFF
>TRBV19|.|.|TRBJ2-7
TGTGCCAGTAGTGCCTTGGGCAGGGTCCACGAGCAGTACTTC
CASSALGRVHEQYF
>TRBV19|TRBD1|once|TRBJ2-1
TGTGCCAGTACCGCCACAGGGGGCTACTACAATGAGCAGTTCTTC
CASTATGGYYNEQFF
>TRBV6-5|TRBD2|.|TRBJ2-7
TGTGCCAGCAGTGAAGGACTAGTCTACGAGCAGTACTTC
CASSEGLVYEQYF
>TRBV19|.|.|TRBJ2-3
TGTGCCAGTAGTATCATCCAGGGAGATACGCAGTATTTT
CASSIIQGDTQYF
>TRBV14|.|.|TRBJ2-5
TGTGCCAGCAGCCTGGGTGAAGCGGTCTACCAAGAGACCCAGTACTTC
CASSLGEAVYQETQYF
>TRBV6-1|.|.|TRBJ2-7
TGTGCCAGCAGTGAACGATCGGGCGGAACCTACGAGCAGTACTTC
CASSERSGGTYEQYF
>TRBV10-3|TRBD1|.|TRBJ1-1
TGTGCCATCAGTGAGTCGAGTGGGACAGGGTACACTGAAGCTTTCTTT
CAISESSGTGYTEAFF
>TRBV13|.|once|TRBJ2-7
TGTGCCAGCAGCCCCGACGGTCCCAACGAGCAGTACTTC
CASSPDGPNEQYF
>TRBV27|.|.|TRBJ2-7
TGTGCCAGCAGTCCATGGGGGGACCGATCCTACGAGCAGTACTTC
CASSPWGDRSYEQYF